The 14 T cell receptor beta chains presented below share a single source sample, sequenced in a study of human T cells and chemical hapten exposure. TCRdb analysed the RACE reads with MiXCR anew, one entry per CDR3 protein. The sample has fewer than 300,000 distinct CDR3 sequences, roughly 8% seen once. The time point denotes: pre-sensitization, week 0. The treatment here: therapeutic diphenylcyclopropenone sensitization with weekly scalp DPC. The specimen was whole blood, collected in connection with sensitization to the hapten diphenylcyclopropenone (DPC). Receptors originate from a man aged 18 to 30 with alopecia areata. Some clones in this sample may be carry-over from other donors' samples.

This clonotype appeared many times. The rearrangement uses TRBV2 and TRBJ1-5, with D possibly being TRBD1 (5 bases). V lost 1 base and J 0 bases, leaving 7 bases between the germline ends. This CDR3 region has 15 residues. CDR1 is SNHLY, CDR2 FYNNEI, per germline. The CDR3 here is CASSEGRDSNQPQHF. CDR3 in DNA: TGTGCCAGCAGTGAAGGCAGGGATAGCAATCAGCCCCAGCATTTT. The variable domain in full, completed from reference TRBV2 and TRBJ1-5, reads EPEVTQTPSHQVTQMGQEVILRCVPISNHLYFYWYRQILGQKVEFLVSFYNNEISEKSEIFDDQFSVERPDGSNFTLKIRSTKLEDSAMYFCASSEGRDSNQPQHFGDGTRLSIL.

This clonotype was found many times. V usage is TRBV5-1 and J usage is TRBJ1-6; D possibly corresponds to TRBD1 (6 bases). This CDR3 is built from 16 residues. Germline CDR1 SGHRS, CDR2 YFSETQ. Trimming shortened V by 4 bases and J by 8 bases, and 19 bases separated the two germline ends. DNA for the CDR3: TGCGCCAGCAGCCCCAGTCCCGGGACAATCGATTCACCCCTCCACTTT. Translated: CASSPSPGTIDSPLHF.

This CDR3 is CASTITPGASAEAFF. CDR3 sequence (DNA): TGTGCCAGCACCATTACCCCAGGGGCGTCCGCTGAAGCTTTCTTT. This sequence joins TRBV6-2 or TRBV6-3 and TRBJ1-1, with a possible D match to TRBD1 (6 bases). The CDR3 loop spans 15 amino acids. CDR1 and CDR2 from the germline V gene are MNHEY and SVGEGT. V was clipped by 7 bases and J by 6 bases, with 21 bases between them.

This sequence joins TRBV7-2 and TRBJ2-5; 10 nucleotides match TRBD2. The CDR3 runs to 16 residues. Germline V gene lookup returns CDR1 SGHTA and CDR2 FQGNSA. V shed 5 bases and J 4 bases; nucleotides not matched to a gene: 10. The chain's CDR3 is CASSTTSGASLETQYF. DNA of the CDR3: TGTGCCAGCAGCACAACTAGCGGGGCCTCGTTAGAGACCCAGTACTTC.

J is TRBJ1-2 and V is TRBV18, with no clear D. The germline V gene encodes CDR1 KGHSH and CDR2 LQKENI. V lost 5 bases and J lost 8, with 9 bases in between. CDR3 length: 11 residues. The chain's CDR3 is CASSSTRGYTF. The CDR3, as DNA: TGTGCCAGCTCATCCACCCGAGGCTACACCTTC.

Many counts were recorded for this clonotype. The chain carries TRBV4-1 and TRBJ2-5; TRBD1 matches 9 bases. This CDR3 comprises 16 residues. Trimming took 4 bases from V and 5 from J; bases not matched to a gene: 11. The germline CDR1 and CDR2 sequences are MGHRA and YSYEKL. CDR3 in amino acids: CASSPSPGQGSETQYF. CDR3 nucleotide sequence: TGCGCCAGCAGCCCATCCCCAGGACAGGGGTCGGAGACCCAGTACTTC.

Here the CDR3 DNA reads TGTGCCAGCAGCTTAGGAGGGACAAGGGTCAATGAGCAGTTCTTC. It encodes CASSLGGTRVNEQFF. The chain carries TRBV11-2 and TRBJ2-1; tentatively, D is TRBD1 (6 bases). The CDR3 covers 15 residues. V gave up 1 base and J gave up 6 bases, with 13 bases separating them. Germline V lookup: CDR1 SGHAT, CDR2 FQNNGV.

V gene TRBV7-9 combines with J gene TRBJ1-4; perhaps TRBD1 as D (5 bases). This CDR3 is 13 amino acids long. Germline CDR1 is SEHNR and CDR2 is FQNEAQ (reference sequence). V lost 0 bases and J lost 9, with 8 bases in between. The CDR3 DNA reads as TGTGCCAGCAGCTTAGCCGAGGGGAAAAAACTGTTTTTT. Translating gives CASSLAEGKKLFF.

This rearrangement joins TRBV7-7 to TRBJ2-5; 12 positions match TRBD2. The CDR3 extends over 17 amino acids. Germline V gene sequence: CDR1 SSHAT, CDR2 FNYEAQ (reference sequence). V lost 5 bases to trimming and J lost 5 bases; unmatched junction nucleotides: 12. The DNA of the CDR3 is TGTGCCAGCAGCGCGAGGACTAGCGGGGACTCCAGGGAGACCCAGTACTTC. This translates into CASSARTSGDSRETQYF. Drawing the rest from reference TRBV7-7 and TRBJ2-5, the complete variable domain is GAGVSQSPRYKVTKRGQDVTLRCDPISSHATLYWYQQALGQGPEFLTYFNYEAQPDKSGLPSDRFSAERPEGSISTLTIQRTEQRDSAMYRCASSARTSGDSRETQYFGPGTRLLVL.

This clonotype has more than one count but fewer than ten. The J gene is TRBJ2-2, the V gene TRBV18; possibly TRBD1 for D (5 bases). The CDR3 has 17 amino acids. V was clipped by 6 bases and J by 1 base, with 18 bases between them. Looked up from germline, CDR1 is KGHSH and CDR2 is LQKENI. The CDR3 region has the DNA TGTGCCAGCTCCTCCACCCGAGGCAGGGAGAACACCGGGGAGCTGTTTTTT. Protein product: CASSSTRGRENTGELFF.

The chain uses TRBV4-1 and TRBJ1-1, with 8 bases that match TRBD1. There are 16 residues in the CDR3. In germline, CDR1 is MGHRA, CDR2 YSYEKL. V shed 6 bases, J shed 6 bases, and the junction held 15 bases outside the gene matches. CDR3 bases: TGCGCCAGCAGTCGGACAGGGCTACAGGGATCCGCTGAAGCTTTCTTT. The encoded protein is CASSRTGLQGSAEAFF.

This clonotype was seen repeatedly, ten times or more. The genes are TRBV9 and TRBJ1-1; D may be TRBD1 (6 bases). The CDR3 extends over 18 amino acids. CDR1 SGDLS and CDR2 YYNGEE come from the germline V gene. Trimming removed 4 bases from V and 0 bases from J, with 22 bases in between. In DNA form, the CDR3 reads TGTGCCAGCAGCTACGGGACACCACTGGATTCTATGAACACTGAAGCTTTCTTT. Translation gives CASSYGTPLDSMNTEAFF.

The rearrangement uses TRBV5-6 and TRBJ2-1; D gene ambiguous. Germline V gene data show CDR1 as SGHDT and CDR2 as YYEEEE. This CDR3 is built from 18 residues. V was clipped by 1 base and J by 7 bases, with 24 bases between them. The CDR3 loop is CASSLWLRSALPRNEQFF. CDR3 in DNA: TGTGCCAGCAGCTTGTGGTTAAGGTCGGCACTTCCTCGGAATGAGCAGTTCTTC.

This clonotype was seen a few times. The chain has TRBV6-2 or TRBV6-3 and TRBJ2-7; TRBD2 matches 9 bases. This CDR3 has 14 residues. With V trimmed by 4 bases and J by 7 bases, 8 bases remained unmatched. Germline V gives CDR1 MNHEY, CDR2 SVGEGT. CDR3 sequence: CASSSSLGLAEQYV. The CDR3 nucleotides read TGTGCCAGCAGTTCCTCATTGGGACTAGCTGAGCAGTACGTC.